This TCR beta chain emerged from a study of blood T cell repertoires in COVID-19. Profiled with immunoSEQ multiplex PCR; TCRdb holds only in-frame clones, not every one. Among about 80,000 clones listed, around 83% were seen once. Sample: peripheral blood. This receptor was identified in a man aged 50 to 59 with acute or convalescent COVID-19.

Here the CDR3 DNA reads TGTGCCAGCAGTGAAGACAGAACTAGCGGGGCTAGCAAAAACATTCAGTACTTC. This encodes CASSEDRTSGASKNIQYF. The V gene is TRBV6-1, the J gene TRBJ2-4; 10 bases line up with TRBD2. CDR3 size: 18 residues. Unmatched junction bases numbered 9, after V lost 1 base and J lost 3 bases. Germline V lookup: CDR1 MNHNS, CDR2 SASEGT.